One and the same sample provided the 20 T cell receptor beta chains below, sequenced in a study of T cell repertoires in cytomegalovirus infection. One entry per CDR3 protein, called by TCRdb with MiXCR from the reads. The sample yields some 270,000 distinct CDR3 sequences, about 15% seen once. The source material was CD8+ T cells from PBMCs. These receptors were collected from a human donor in good health (CMV status not recorded). Some clones in this sample may be carry-over from other donors' samples.

In this sample, this clonotype turned up many times. This rearrangement joins TRBV7-2 to TRBJ2-7, with D unresolved. CDR1 and CDR2 (germline): SGHTA, FQGNSA. This CDR3 is built from 14 residues. Trimming stripped 0 bases from V and 4 bases from J, with 10 bases between. The CDR3 reads CASSLAHLSYEQYF. The CDR3 region has the DNA TGTGCCAGCAGCTTAGCCCATCTATCATACGAGCAGTACTTC.

V gene TRBV5-4 combines with J gene TRBJ1-2; TRBD1 matches 7 bases. Germline V CDR1 and CDR2: SGHNT, YYREEE (reference sequence). The CDR3 runs to 15 residues. V dropped 2 bases and J dropped 6; count of bases not matched to a gene: 10. The CDR3 reads CASSLSDRPSNGYTF. DNA of the CDR3: TGTGCCAGCAGCTTATCGGACAGGCCCTCCAATGGCTACACCTTC.

In its sample, this clonotype was seen many times. This chain links TRBV7-2 with TRBJ2-3; D uncertain. Germline V CDR1 and CDR2: SGHTA, FQGNSA. Trimming cost V 3 bases and J 2 bases, with 9 bases left between them. This CDR3 comprises 14 residues. The CDR3 region has the DNA TGTGCCAGCAGCTTGGGCACACTCACAGATACGCAGTATTTT. This gives the protein CASSLGTLTDTQYF.

This clonotype was detected a few times. The chain carries TRBV28 and TRBJ2-5, with a possible D match to TRBD1 (6 bases). Germline V gene lookup returns CDR1 MDHEN and CDR2 SYDVKM. V was cut by 3 bases and J by 6 bases, with 26 bases left in between. This CDR3 spans 18 amino acids. DNA for the CDR3: TGTGCCAGCAGTTTCTCGAAACGGGACATACCGGCCGAGAAGACCCAGTACTTC. Translated, it gives CASSFSKRDIPAEKTQYF.

This clonotype was observed a few times. The chain combines TRBV5-5 with TRBJ2-5, with TRBD2 matching 8 bases. The germline V gene encodes CDR1 SGHKS and CDR2 YYEKEE (reference sequence). The CDR3 has 16 amino acids. With V trimmed by 1 base and J by 1 base, 6 bases remained unmatched. The CDR3 spells CASSLTGGGAQETQYF. DNA for the CDR3: TGTGCCAGCAGCTTGACGGGGGGGGGTGCCCAAGAGACCCAGTACTTC.

This clonotype was recorded at least ten times. The rearrangement uses TRBV12-3 or TRBV12-4 and TRBJ1-1; the match to TRBD1 covers 9 bases. The length of the CDR3 is 13 residues. With V trimmed by 8 bases and J by 3 bases, 4 bases remained unmatched. CDR3: CASSTGGYTEAFF. CDR3 DNA sequence: TGTGCCAGCTCGACAGGGGGTTACACTGAAGCTTTCTTT.

The chain joins TRBV28 to TRBJ2-7; D is possibly TRBD1 or TRBD2 (5 bases each). The germline V and J ends were trimmed by 10 bases and 2 bases, with 21 bases remaining between them. Germline V gives CDR1 MDHEN, CDR2 SYDVKM. This CDR3 region has 15 residues. CDR3 coding DNA: TGTGCCACACAGAGGGTAGGGGATGACCCCTACGAGCAGTACTTC. This translates into CATQRVGDDPYEQYF.

The rearrangement joins TRBV10-3 to TRBJ2-4, with a tentative D call TRBD1 (6 bases). The CDR3 length is 14 residues. V gave up 0 bases and J gave up 5 bases, with 8 bases separating them. Germline V CDR1 and CDR2: ENHRY, SYGVKD. The CDR3: CAISESTGQNIQYF. In DNA form, the CDR3 reads TGTGCCATCAGTGAGTCGACAGGCCAAAACATTCAGTACTTC.

This clonotype was found many times. CDR3 nucleotide sequence: TGTGCCAGCAGTAAATGGGCAGGCCAGCCCCAGCATTTT. It specifies CASSKWAGQPQHF. The V call is TRBV6-5, the J call TRBJ1-5; D not certain. V gave up 5 bases and J gave up 7 bases, with 12 bases separating them. CDR3 length: 13 amino acids. CDR1 and CDR2 (germline): MNHEY, SVGAGI.

The chain uses TRBV20-1 and TRBJ2-7; weak D call: TRBD2 (6 bases). In germline, CDR1 is DFQATT, CDR2 SNEGSKA (reference sequence). The CDR3 has 14 amino acids. The V end lost 6 bases, the J end lost 2 bases, and 17 bases lay between the germline ends. The CDR3: CSAIGGVAAYEQYF. The DNA of the CDR3 is TGCAGTGCCATTGGCGGGGTCGCGGCCTACGAGCAGTACTTC.

This clonotype was found a few times. The V and J genes are TRBV27 and TRBJ2-2, with 7 nucleotides matching TRBD2. Germline V gives CDR1 MNHEY, CDR2 SMNVEV (reference sequence). The CDR3 is 14 amino acids. V lost 6 bases and J lost 6; bases outside the gene matches: 7. The CDR3 spells CASRGGGSAGELFF. CDR3 DNA: TGTGCCAGCAGGGGGGGGGGTTCGGCCGGGGAGCTGTTTTTT.

This clonotype was detected ten times or more. The rearrangement uses TRBV12-3 or TRBV12-4 and TRBJ2-7, with 11 positions matching TRBD1. The CDR3 is 15 amino acids. V was clipped by 3 bases and J by 7 bases; unmatched bases: 8. The CDR3 loop is CASSLGTGGFREQYF. The CDR3 DNA reads as TGTGCCAGCAGTTTGGGGACAGGGGGGTTCCGGGAGCAGTACTTC.

The genes are TRBV6-2 or TRBV6-3 and TRBJ2-7; TRBD1 might be the D (5 bases). Trimming removed 6 bases from V and 1 base from J, with 19 bases in between. The CDR3 runs to 16 residues. Germline CDR1 is MNHEY and CDR2 is SVGEGT. The CDR3 DNA is TGTGCCAGCAGCACCTTCGACAGTCAGGTTTCCTACGAGCAGTACTTC. Its translation: CASSTFDSQVSYEQYF.

This clonotype was seen many times. The chain links TRBV27 to TRBJ1-5; D unresolved. This CDR3 comprises 14 residues. Trimming stripped 0 bases from V and 0 bases from J, with 3 bases between. The germline V gene encodes CDR1 MNHEY and CDR2 SMNVEV (reference sequence). For the CDR3, the DNA is TGTGCCAGCAGTTTATCGGATAGCAATCAGCCCCAGCATTTT. Translated: CASSLSDSNQPQHF.

This clonotype has at least ten counts. The V call is TRBV7-9, the J call TRBJ1-5; D is unclear. The V gene's germline CDR1 is SEHNR and CDR2 FQNEAQ (reference sequence). V was shortened by 5 bases and J by 0 bases, with 11 bases between the two germline ends. This CDR3 is 15 amino acids long. In DNA form, the CDR3 reads TGTGCCAGCAGCGGAAGGGATTTTAGCAATCAGCCCCAGCATTTT. Translated, it gives CASSGRDFSNQPQHF.

The table lists this clonotype with many counts. The V gene is TRBV29-1, the J gene TRBJ1-2; 9 bases align to TRBD1. This CDR3 region has 15 residues. The V and J ends lost 4 bases and 4 bases, in that order; junction bases with no gene match: 10. The germline V gene encodes CDR1 SQVTM and CDR2 ANQGSEA. The CDR3 is CSVGQGDHSGYGYTF. CDR3 in DNA: TGCAGCGTTGGACAGGGGGATCACTCTGGCTATGGCTACACCTTC.

DNA for the CDR3: TGTGCCAGCACCCCGGCCAACACCAATCAGCCCCAGCATTTT. Translation: CASTPANTNQPQHF. The V gene is TRBV12-3 or TRBV12-4, the J gene TRBJ1-5; no clear D. V lost 7 bases, J lost 3 bases, and 13 bases lay in between. The CDR3 contains 14 residues.

This clonotype was picked up a small number of times. The chain uses TRBV5-1 and TRBJ1-1, with D unclear. Trimming left V 3 bases short and J 0 bases short, with 15 bases between. Looked up from germline, CDR1 is SGHRS and CDR2 is YFSETQ. CDR3 length: 16 residues. CDR3 protein: CASSSARWELNTEAFF. As DNA, the CDR3 is TGCGCCAGCAGCTCGGCTCGTTGGGAGCTGAACACTGAAGCTTTCTTT.

This clonotype was seen ten or more times. The V gene is TRBV7-9, the J gene TRBJ2-5, with a tentative D call TRBD2 (6 bases). CDR3 length: 15 amino acids. The germline V gene encodes CDR1 SEHNR and CDR2 FQNEAQ (reference sequence). The V and J ends lost 3 bases and 0 bases respectively, with 11 bases between them. The CDR3 loop reads CASSFEGGHQETQYF. The CDR3 DNA reads TGTGCCAGCAGCTTCGAGGGAGGACACCAAGAGACCCAGTACTTC.

This clonotype was detected many times. This chain connects TRBV6-1 to TRBJ1-1; possible D gene TRBD1, 5 bases. The germline V gene has CDR1 MNHNS and CDR2 SASEGT. This CDR3 spans 12 amino acids. V lost 7 bases and J lost 5, with 11 bases in between. Written as DNA, the CDR3 is TGTGCCAGCATTGGGGGACGTACTGAAGCTTTCTTT. It specifies CASIGGRTEAFF.